This T cell receptor (beta chain) comes out of a study of blood T cell repertoires in COVID-19. Study-level information: The origin of the acute and convalescent COVID-19 samples was the United States, Italy and Spain.

Sequenced by immunoSEQ multiplex PCR; TCRdb stores in-frame clones only, minus some. The sample contains about 180,000 clones, approximately 83% of which appear only once. The CDR3 runs to 15 residues. Germline V lookup: CDR1 MNHEY, CDR2 SVGAGI. The V and J ends lost 6 bases and 1 base respectively, with 15 bases between them. This clonotype was obtained from a man in his sixties with acute or convalescent COVID-19. Sequenced sample: peripheral blood. This sequence joins TRBV6-5 and TRBJ1-1, with D hard to call. The CDR3 coding sequence is TGTGCCAGCAGCCAACATACAACAGCGAACACTGAAGCTTTCTTT. The encoded protein is CASSQHTTANTEAFF.